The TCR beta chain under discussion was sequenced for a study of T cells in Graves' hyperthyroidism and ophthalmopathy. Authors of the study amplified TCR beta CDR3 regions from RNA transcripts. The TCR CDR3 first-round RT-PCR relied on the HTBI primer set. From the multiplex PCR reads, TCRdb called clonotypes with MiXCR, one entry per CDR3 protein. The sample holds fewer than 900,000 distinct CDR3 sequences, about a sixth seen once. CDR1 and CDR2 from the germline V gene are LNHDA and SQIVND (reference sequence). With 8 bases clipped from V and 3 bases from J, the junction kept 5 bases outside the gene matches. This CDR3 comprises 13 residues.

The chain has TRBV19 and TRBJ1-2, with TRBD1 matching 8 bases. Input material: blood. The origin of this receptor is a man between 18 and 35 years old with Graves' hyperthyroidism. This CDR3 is CASLETGDYGYTF. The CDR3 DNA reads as TGTGCCAGTTTGGAGACAGGGGACTATGGCTACACCTTC.